This T cell receptor beta chain emerged from a study of cytomegalovirus exposure and HLA in healthy donors (dated by TCRdb to the late 2010s). Regarding the study in general: In an earlier analysis of some 550 of the donors, around 290 Gb of sequence data and just under 120 million unique TCR beta sequences from about 190 million T cells were reported. The study used immunosequencing to profile the T cell repertoires of 666 subjects and linked those repertoires to cytomegalovirus serostatus. The study aimed to test whether cataloging public T cell receptors could reveal signatures of past pathogen exposure. To decide whether each TCR beta V gene segment behaved as functional or pseudogenic, an earlier analysis of some 540 of the donors relied on high-throughput TCR beta sequencing. Both class I and class II loci were covered by HLA typing, at four-digit resolution. In the later analysis, no new phenotypic data were used to find candidate immune exposures; instead, reliance was placed on TCR beta sequences and their occurrence across donors. Every repertoire in the discovery cohort had been generated on one and the same sequencing platform. A later genetic analysis used genome-wide SNP genotypes for 398 of the 666 donors, treating that subset as a discovery cohort. A later analysis re-examined previously published TCR beta repertoires from 610 or so donors and added high-resolution HLA genotyping to investigate patterns of TCR occurrence. The genetic ancestry cluster associated with self-reported Caucasian donors included 81% of the roughly 400 genotyped donors. Across some 400 genotyped donors of the cohort, an average of about 240,000 unique TCR beta nucleotide sequences per donor were sequenced, and approximately 17% of those sequences were non-productive. High-throughput TCR immunosequencing, statistical association of individual TCRs with disease status, and machine learning were combined to predict cytomegalovirus infection status. The number of donors typed differed by locus, with 629-630 for A, B, C, DRB1 and DQB1, about 500 for DQA1, over 600 for DPA1, and some 440 for DPB1. In addition to the first cohort of around 670 subjects, a separate validation cohort of approximately 130 different subjects was used. A few DR-DQ haplotypes were treated as single units for association and clustering because of strong linkage in the cohort. Donor age, sex, ethnicity and CMV serostatus were compiled together with the repertoire data. Roughly 300 gigabases of sequencing data and 80 million or so unique TCR sequences were included in an early release covering several hundred HLA-typed donors. What the work shows at the level of the full study, not this receptor alone: According to a later analysis, TCR association rates differed among HLA loci, with DRB1 alleles showing the most associated TCRs and HLA-C alleles showing the fewest. A later analysis associated some 17,000 TCR beta sequences with specific HLA alleles at a false discovery rate of 0.05. Assigning TCR associations to individual alleles was difficult when HLA alleles, especially DR and DQ, strongly co-occurred. Compared with the roughly 720-donor mean, donors in an Asian-associated ancestry cluster had fewer N-insertions in productive TCRs, according to a later genetic analysis. Some IMGT-functional V segments, including TRBV6-2 and TRBV6-3, could not be told apart with the 87-base-pair reads, so those segments were excluded. A later genetic analysis associated a missense DCLRE1C variant with V-gene and J-gene trimming of TCR beta chains, and an independent cohort replicated the association. In a later analysis, HLA-associated TCR beta chains were found to be more clonally expanded and to have lower generation probabilities than equally common non-associated chains. A few of the identified cytomegalovirus-associated TCR beta chains were confirmed in vitro to be specific for cytomegalovirus antigens. Linkage disequilibrium might explain the correlated functional status among segregating V segments, but an unknown experimental factor could not be ruled out. In an earlier analysis of more than 450 of the donors, most TCR beta V segments were observed in productive rearrangements about 87% or about 30% of the time, broadly matching IMGT annotations. Roughly 15 rarely observed V segments, including chromosome 9 orphons, were excluded from the earlier analysis of about 610 of the donors because counts were too low. Most CMV-associated TCR beta chains appeared to be HLA-restricted in a later analysis, and the HLA associations seemed to be driven largely by CMV exposure. A further reported finding was that TCR beta sequences accurately predicted the HLA-A and HLA-B alleles for most subjects in the first cohort. The classifier was reported to diagnose cytomegalovirus status with high specificity and sensitivity in both the original and validation cohorts. Because HLA typing was missing for some donors at each locus, association tests included only the typed subset. Only TCR beta chains were sequenced in this cohort, and the absence of alpha or paired-chain data limited detectable features. In the study, some 160 TCR beta chains were listed as associated with cytomegalovirus. A later analysis reported that several top co-occurrence clusters appeared linked to parvovirus B19, influenza, CMV and Epstein-Barr virus. Roughly uniform sequencing depth across donors was assumed in presence/absence analyses, although this assumption may not hold. The sequencing pipeline was judged likely to have produced a cluster of highly shared sequence variants as a technical artifact. It was suggested by the authors that the approach could potentially be generalized to other disease states and immunological phenotypes. CMV serostatus was the only immune exposure information available for the cohort. Across donors, most TCR sequences were observed very rarely, whereas some public TCRs were present in many individuals.

As for this clone: There is no known antigen for this receptor.

The cohort was made up of approximately 670 healthy bone marrow donors. At the time of sampling, all cohort members were nominally healthy, though unrecorded immune exposures were likely present. The donor tested CMV seropositive and was one of the 289 seropositive cohort members. Every donor gave a peripheral blood sample, and the peripheral blood mononuclear cells from that sample were used for TCR beta sequencing. The Qiagen DNeasy Blood Extraction Kit was used to extract genomic DNA from the blood cell samples. Trimming takes 2 bases from V and 6 bases from J, and the germline ends sit 10 bases apart. Measured from the cysteine to the phenylalanine, the CDR3 is 14 residues long. This entry keeps only the CDR3 DNA: 42 bases, framed from base 1. Sequences SGHVS (CDR1) and FQNEAQ (CDR2) are obtained from the germline V gene. Library generation was performed with the immunoSEQ multiplex PCR assay. For the multiplex PCR, a mixture combining 60 forward primers for TCR Vbeta segments and 13 reverse primers for TCR Jbeta segments was used. The CDR3 region of rearranged TCR beta genes was amplified from genomic DNA with a multiplex PCR assay. Amplified TCR beta libraries were sequenced as 87-base-pair reads on the Illumina HiSeq System. The original pipeline was this. A later analysis counted tens of millions of unique TCR beta chains across the 500 to 850 repertoires, and some 11 million of these chains were shared by at least two donors. Raw reads were error-corrected and collapsed into unique sequences with a nearest-neighbor algorithm that merged closely related sequences to remove PCR and sequencing errors. Alignment of CDR3 sequences to IMGT reference sequences was used to assign V, D and J gene segments. Each retained sequence needed at least a six-nucleotide match to both a V gene segment and a J gene segment. A rearrangement was called productive if the CDR3 had no stop codons and remained in frame with V and J, and every other rearrangement was called non-productive. CDR3 was defined by IMGT convention, running from the second conserved V-encoded cysteine to the conserved J-encoded phenylalanine. The earlier analysis of more than 450 of the donors excluded sequences that lacked an unambiguous match to a single V gene segment. In an earlier analysis of approximately 590 of the donors, V segments were called functional above 56.7% productive rearrangements and were called segregating when the between-donor standard deviation exceeded 5%. A statistical classification framework was developed to diagnose cytomegalovirus status using the catalog of TCR beta chain sequences. In a later analysis, TCR nucleotide sequences were compared against IMGT/GENE-DB human TR gene sequences so that V and J genes could be assigned. Using the TCRdist pipeline, a later analysis assigned CDR3 sequences along with most-parsimonious VDJ recombination scenarios. In a later analysis, each TCR beta chain was defined by its CDR3 amino acid sequence together with its V-gene family, and reads lacking a unique V-gene family were excluded. To address suspected cross-contamination and a sequencing artifact, a later analysis removed some 620 highly shared, low-generation-probability nucleotide sequences. In a later analysis, a clonal expansion index was calculated for each public chain from normalized within-repertoire ranks of inferred template counts. A later analysis computed generation probabilities with a VDJ recombination model fitted to out-of-frame rearrangements, and checked the results against IGoR. In a later analysis, TCR-TCR, TCR-HLA and TCR-CMV co-occurrence was scored with hypergeometric tests, and a repertoire-size bias correction was applied to TCR pairs. To estimate false discovery rates, a later analysis permuted the HLA or CMV assignments 20 times. In a later analysis, co-occurring TCRs were grouped using DBSCAN, and TCRdist sequence similarity was added for clustering within HLA-allele-positive subsets. Co-occurrence clustering excluded repertoires with fewer than 30,000 or more than 120,000 public chains, plus five with anomalous nucleotide sharing. In its TCRdb copy, this immuneACCESS table keeps in-frame sequences only and misses some clones. Where compared with another copy, unresolved V genes explain less than half of these, and the others have no known cause. Clone size and the V and J calls come from that table; the DNA yielded D and trimming. The sample's table covers about 87,000 clones. Roughly 14% of the sample goes to the ten largest clones.

The chain is assembled from TRBV7-8 and TRBJ1-4, with no confident D gene call. The TCR sequence derives from a man aged 50-60 years in good health and CMV-seropositive. Specimen: PBMCs. Here is the DNA: TGTGCCAGCAGCTTAACTAGGCTCGATGAAAAACTGTTTTTT. Its product reads: CASSLTRLDEKLFF.